The 15 T cell receptor beta chains given below trace back to one sample, sequenced in a study of identifying expanded T cells in peripheral blood. Method: immunoSEQ multiplex PCR; TCRdb's copy keeps in-frame clones and lacks some. The sample includes fewer than 110,000 clones, 70% to 90% seen only once; the top ten take 17%. The sample consisted of blood. These receptors originate from a person aged 18 to 70 in good health.

This sequence joins TRBV6-5 and TRBJ2-5, with 9 bases aligning to TRBD1. Germline CDR1 and CDR2: MNHEY and SVGAGI. The junction had 9 bases not matched to a gene; V was cut back by 6 bases and J by 7 bases. This CDR3 contains 14 residues. The chain's CDR3 is CASRSTGGRATQYF. CDR3 DNA: TGTGCCAGCAGGTCGACAGGGGGTCGTGCGACCCAGTACTTC.

The rearrangement joins TRBV13 to TRBJ2-2; maybe TRBD1 (6 bases). Between the trimmed V and J ends, which lost 5 bases and 0 bases, there was a span of 13 bases. The germline V gene encodes CDR1 PRHDT and CDR2 FYEKMQ (reference sequence). The CDR3 length is 16 residues. The CDR3 sequence is CASSPRTVANTGELFF. CDR3 sequence (DNA): TGTGCCAGCAGCCCGAGGACAGTCGCGAACACCGGGGAGCTGTTTTTT.

V and J are TRBV7-2 and TRBJ2-2; D is ambiguous. The V end lost 1 base, the J end lost 0 bases, and 3 bases lay between the germline ends. This CDR3 contains 14 residues. Germline CDR1 reads SGHTA; CDR2 reads FQGNSA. The CDR3 DNA is TGTGCCAGCAGCTTAGTCTCGAACACCGGGGAGCTGTTTTTT. Its translation: CASSLVSNTGELFF.

The V and J genes are TRBV7-2 and TRBJ2-7; possibly TRBD1 or TRBD2 for D (5 bases each). Germline loops: CDR1 SGHTA, CDR2 FQGNSA. With 6 bases removed from V and 3 bases from J, the gap between germline ends came to 18 bases. This CDR3 has 15 amino acids. In DNA, the CDR3 is TGTGCCAGCAGTTCCGTTCGGGGCGCCAACTACGAGCAGTACTTC. Residues: CASSSVRGANYEQYF.

The V gene is TRBV5-8, the J gene TRBJ2-1; TRBD2 agrees at 13 bases. V gave up 0 bases and J gave up 6 bases; unmatched junction bases: 0. Germline V CDR1 and CDR2: SGHTS, YDEGEE. The CDR3 length is 15 residues. The CDR3, as DNA: TGTGCCAGCAGCTTGGGACTAGCGGGGGGCAATGAGCAGTTCTTC. Protein: CASSLGLAGGNEQFF.

J is TRBJ2-7 and V is TRBV10-3; 8 positions match TRBD1. V shed 3 bases, J shed 5 bases, and the junction held 6 bases outside the gene matches. The germline V gene has CDR1 ENHRY and CDR2 SYGVKD. CDR3 length: 14 amino acids. The chain's CDR3 is CAISDQGAVHEQYF. For the CDR3, the DNA is TGTGCCATCAGTGACCAGGGGGCGGTCCACGAGCAGTACTTC.

By share, this clone ranks as medium-sized (0.01 to 0.1%). CDR3 coding DNA: TGTGCCAGCAGCCAAGACCGGGCTGAAGCTTTCTTT. Translating it yields CASSQDRAEAFF. This chain connects TRBV14 to TRBJ1-1; no clear D gene. The CDR3 covers 12 residues. V was shortened by 0 bases and J by 6 bases, with 5 bases between the two germline ends. CDR1 is SGHDN, CDR2 FVKESK, per germline.

The rearrangement links TRBV7-9 to TRBJ2-2, with TRBD2 matching over 9 bases. Germline V gene sequence: CDR1 SEHNR, CDR2 FQNEAQ (reference sequence). The ends lost 5 bases at V and 7 bases at J; junction bases unmatched: 8. The CDR3 has 15 residues. Written as DNA, the CDR3 is TGTGCCAGCAGCCCACCCCGGCGGGGGGGCGGGGAGCTGTTTTTT. It specifies CASSPPRRGGGELFF.

This rearrangement joins TRBV5-4 to TRBJ2-7, with 7 bases aligning to TRBD1. The CDR3 runs to 15 residues. V gave up 4 bases and J gave up 5 bases; unmatched junction bases: 12. Looked up from germline, CDR1 is SGHNT and CDR2 is YYREEE (reference sequence). The CDR3 region is CASSPWTGRDDEQYF. CDR3 in DNA: TGTGCCAGCAGCCCGTGGACAGGCCGGGATGACGAGCAGTACTTC.

This chain joins TRBV15 and TRBJ1-1; D not certain. V lost 1 base, J lost 5 bases, and 11 bases lay in between. The CDR3 extends over 14 amino acids. From germline, CDR1 is LNHNV and CDR2 YYDKDF (reference sequence). The CDR3 sequence: CATSRGLSETEAFF. CDR3 nucleotide sequence: TGTGCCACCAGCAGAGGACTATCAGAGACTGAAGCTTTCTTT.

This clone has a count of ten or more. The chain couples TRBV5-4 to TRBJ1-6; no clear D gene. The CDR3 is 15 amino acids. Trimming took off 0 bases at V and 0 bases at J, with 4 bases between the two ends. Germline V gives CDR1 SGHNT, CDR2 YYREEE (reference sequence). CDR3 residues: CASSLDSSYNSPLHF. CDR3 bases: TGTGCCAGCAGCTTGGACAGCTCCTATAATTCACCCCTCCACTTT.

J is TRBJ2-1 and V is TRBV6-6; 10 bases agree with TRBD2. The CDR3 consists of 15 residues. The V segment lost 8 bases and the J segment 10 bases; nucleotides outside the gene matches: 14. The germline V gene encodes CDR1 MNHNY and CDR2 SVGAGI (reference sequence). The CDR3 region is CASQPSGGHLGEQFF. The CDR3 nucleotides read TGTGCCAGCCAGCCTAGCGGGGGACACCTTGGGGAGCAGTTCTTC.

The V and J genes are TRBV18 and TRBJ1-1, with 8 bases fitting TRBD1. V shed 3 bases, J shed 6 bases, and the junction held 9 bases outside the gene matches. The germline V gene encodes CDR1 KGHSH and CDR2 LQKENI. The CDR3 length is 15 residues. CDR3 coding DNA: TGTGCCAGCTCACCCCGGGGACAGGCGGGCGCTGAAGCTTTCTTT. As protein: CASSPRGQAGAEAFF.

The rearrangement uses TRBV5-1 and TRBJ2-1; tentatively, D is TRBD2 (6 bases). The CDR3 spans 13 residues. V lost 1 base and J 12 bases, leaving 14 bases between the germline ends. Per the germline V gene, CDR1 is SGHRS and CDR2 is YFSETQ. CDR3 sequence: CASSLNGMEGQFF. CDR3 nucleotide sequence: TGCGCCAGCAGCTTGAATGGTATGGAGGGGCAGTTCTTC.

The rearrangement joins TRBV7-2 to TRBJ1-2, with TRBD1 matching 7 bases. Trimming removed 2 bases from V and 1 base from J; junction bases left unmatched: 7. The CDR3 length is 16 residues. CDR1 SGHTA and CDR2 FQGNSA come from the germline V gene. The CDR3 region has the DNA TGTGCCAGCAGCTTATTGGGACAGACACATAACTATGGCTACACCTTC. Translating it yields CASSLLGQTHNYGYTF.